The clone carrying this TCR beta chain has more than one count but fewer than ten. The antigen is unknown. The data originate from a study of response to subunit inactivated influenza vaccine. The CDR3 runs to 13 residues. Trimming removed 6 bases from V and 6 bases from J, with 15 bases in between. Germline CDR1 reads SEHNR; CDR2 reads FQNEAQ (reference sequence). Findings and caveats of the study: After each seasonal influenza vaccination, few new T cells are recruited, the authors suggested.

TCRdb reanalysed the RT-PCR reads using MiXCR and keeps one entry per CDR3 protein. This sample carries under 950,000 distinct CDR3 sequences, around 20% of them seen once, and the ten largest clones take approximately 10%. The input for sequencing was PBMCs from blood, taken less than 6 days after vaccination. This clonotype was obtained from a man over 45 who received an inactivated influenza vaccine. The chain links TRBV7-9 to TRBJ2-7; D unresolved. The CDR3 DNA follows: TGTGCCAGCAGTCACACGATGGGTTCCGAGCAGTACTTC. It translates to CASSHTMGSEQYF.